Shown below are 5 T cell receptor beta chains from a single sample sequenced in a study of T-cell memory formation after mild COVID-19. TCRdb used MiXCR to reprocess the 5' RACE reads, holding one entry per CDR3 protein. The table has tens of thousands of distinct CDR3 sequences, roughly an eighth seen once; the top ten hold around 24%. The sequenced material came from PBMCs or a T cell subset sorted from them (not recorded which). These receptors all come from a man aged 18-30 years who had mild COVID-19 (a few samples of this study predate the infection). Cell type and time point are not known.

Note on this clonotype: Its ends do not fully match the called genes, so a read error is possible. In nucleotides, the CDR3 is TGTGCCAGCAGTCCCGGACAGGGGATAACCTACTTC. Its translation: CASSPGQGITYF. The chain links TRBV6-5 to TRBJ1-2; 9 bases are a match to TRBD1. The length of the CDR3 is 12 residues. Germline V CDR1 and CDR2: MNHEY, SVGAGI.

This rearrangement joins TRBV3-1 to TRBJ1-2; TRBD1 agrees at 7 bases. CDR3 size: 14 residues. CDR1 is LGHDT, CDR2 YNNKEL, per germline (reference sequence). Trimming at V came to 4 bases and at J to 3 bases, leaving 5 bases not matched to a gene. The CDR3 DNA is TGTGCCAGCAGCCCCCGACAGGGCTACTATGGCTACACCTTC. Translated, it gives CASSPRQGYYGYTF.

This clonotype was observed a handful of times. This chain links TRBV5-1 with TRBJ1-2, with a tentative D call TRBD1 (5 bases). CDR3 size: 15 residues. Trimming stripped 1 base from V and 4 bases from J, with 14 bases between. The germline CDR1 and CDR2 sequences are SGHRS and YFSETQ. In DNA, the CDR3 is TGCGCCAGCAGCTTGAGCCCAGGGATCGGCTATGGCTACACCTTC. Protein product: CASSLSPGIGYGYTF. Variable domain in full (rest from reference TRBV5-1 and TRBJ1-2): KAGVTQTPRYLIKTRGQQVTLSCSPISGHRSVSWYQQTPGQGLQFLFEYFSETQRNKGNFPGRFSGRQFSNSRSEMNVSTLELGDSALYLCASSLSPGIGYGYTFGSGTRLTVV.

The chain links TRBV28 to TRBJ2-3; D perhaps matches TRBD1 (5 bases). Per germline, CDR1 MDHEN and CDR2 SYDVKM. Trimming stripped 6 bases from V and 4 bases from J, with 17 bases between. This CDR3 has 15 amino acids. The CDR3 DNA reads TGTGCCAGCAGAAGCAGGGAAGGGGCAGCAGATACGCAGTATTTT. Amino acids: CASRSREGAADTQYF.

This clonotype was recorded a few times. The chain couples TRBV24-1 to TRBJ1-1; D unclear. The CDR3 is 15 residues long. Germline V lookup: CDR1 KGHDR, CDR2 SFDVKD. V was trimmed by 0 bases and J by 1 base, leaving 8 bases between them. CDR3 sequence (DNA): TGTGCCACCAGTGATTTGGACCTGGGGAACACTGAAGCTTTCTTT. This gives the protein CATSDLDLGNTEAFF.